The rows below give T cell receptor beta chains drawn from one sample of a study of beta chain features in type 1 diabetes. The assay was immunoSEQ multiplex PCR, and TCRdb's table has in-frame clones only and misses some. The sample has about 320,000 clones; 11% to 15% are singletons. The sequencing sample was made of central memory CD4+ T cells from blood. The receptors here all came from a man aged 25-40 years in good health. Each CDR3 is given with its conserved first and last residue. The D gene is left open where the match is weak. Not all rows give a size; the values are once, few, many and, for expanded clones, a class.

size	V	J	D	DNA	CDR3
-	TRBV12-5	TRBJ2-2	-	TGTGCTAGTGGTTTAGGACAGTCGGGCACCGGGGAGCTGTTTTTT	CASGLGQSGTGELFF
-	TRBV5-1	TRBJ1-2	TRBD1	TGCGCCAGCAGCGATGGACAGGGGGACTATGGCTACACCTTC	CASSDGQGDYGYTF
few	TRBV4-2	TRBJ1-2	-	TGTGCCAGCAGCGTTCCAGGCCCAAACTATGGCTACACCTTC	CASSVPGPNYGYTF
-	TRBV7-9	TRBJ1-4	-	TGTGCCAGCAGGGCAAGGGGACGAGCCGAAAAACTGTTTTTT	CASRARGRAEKLFF
few	TRBV21-1	TRBJ2-5	-	TGTGCCAGCAGCAAATCTAGCGGGGGAGAGACCCAGTACTTC	CASSKSSGGETQYF
few	TRBV5-1	TRBJ1-1	TRBD1	TGCGCCAGCAGCGTAGACAGGGGCGGTACTGAAGCTTTCTTT	CASSVDRGGTEAFF
many	TRBV7-2	TRBJ2-6	-	TGTGCCAGCTTCGGGGGTAGTGGGGCCAACGTCCTGACTTTC	CASFGGSGANVLTF
few	TRBV7-2	TRBJ1-6	-	TGTGCCAGCAGCTTAGCACGGGCCAATTCACCCCTCCACTTT	CASSLARANSPLHF
few	TRBV18	TRBJ2-1	TRBD1	TGTGCCAGCTCACCCGACAGGGGCTATAATGAGCAGTTCTTC	CASSPDRGYNEQFF
few	TRBV7-6	TRBJ1-1	TRBD1	TGTGCCAGCAGCCACAGGGACAGGGGCACTGAAGCTTTCTTT	CASSHRDRGTEAFF
-	TRBV6-5	TRBJ2-1	-	TGTGCCAGCAGTTACTCTGGCAGGGGATGGGTCAATGAGCAGTTCTTC	CASSYSGRGWVNEQFF
few	TRBV6-6	TRBJ2-4	TRBD2	TGTGCCAGCAGAGGCGGGAGGGATAAGCACATTCAGTACTTC	CASRGGRDKHIQYF
few	TRBV7-9	TRBJ1-1	TRBD1	TGTGCCAGCAGCCCGACCGGGACAGGGGGCCCCTCCGGGGCTTTCTTT	CASSPTGTGGPSGAFF
-	TRBV13	TRBJ2-1	-	TGTGCCAGCAGCGGACCGGCCCTAGGGGGGAATGAGCAGTTCTTC	CASSGPALGGNEQFF
few	TRBV6-6	TRBJ2-1	-	TGTGCCAGCAGTGCACAAACGGGACACCTCAATGAGCAGTTCTTC	CASSAQTGHLNEQFF
-	TRBV7-9	TRBJ2-1	-	TGTGCCAGCAGTCTAGGTGAGGGTTGGAATGAGCAGTTCTTC	CASSLGEGWNEQFF
-	TRBV5-4	TRBJ1-2	TRBD1	TGTGCCAGCAGCTTGGGAACTACAGGGGGCGCATATGGCTACACCTTC	CASSLGTTGGAYGYTF
many	TRBV10-2	TRBJ1-3	-	TGCGCCAGCAGTGCTGGTGGAAACACCATATATTTT	CASSAGGNTIYF
few	TRBV7-9	TRBJ2-7	-	TGTGCCAGCAGCTTAATCGGACAGAACGAGCAGTACTTC	CASSLIGQNEQYF
few	TRBV30	TRBJ2-1	-	TGTGCTTCTAAGGCGCCACTCCGTTCGGATGAGCAGTTCTTC	CASKAPLRSDEQFF
-	TRBV20-1	TRBJ2-7	-	TGCAGTGCTGCCAGTTCCTACGAGCAGTACTTC	CSAASSYEQYF
-	TRBV4-3	TRBJ1-1	-	TGCGCCAGCAGCCAAGTATGGGGTGAAGCTTTCTTT	CASSQVWGEAFF
few	TRBV5-1	TRBJ2-1	TRBD2	TGCGCCAGCAGCCGAGATGTCGCTAGCGGACCTTACAATGAGCAGTTCTTC	CASSRDVASGPYNEQFF
few	TRBV7-2	TRBJ2-7	-	TGTGCCAGCAGCTTAGGGACAGCCCTCTACGAGCAGTACTTC	CASSLGTALYEQYF
many	TRBV5-1	TRBJ2-7	-	TGCGCCAGCAGCCCGCTGGCGAGCGGACTCTCCTACGAGCAGTACTTC	CASSPLASGLSYEQYF
few	TRBV11-2	TRBJ2-5	-	TGTGCCAGCAGCTTGGCTACGGGGGAGGAGACCCAGTACTTC	CASSLATGEETQYF
few	TRBV2	TRBJ1-5	-	TGTGCCAGCACTCGGGGGGATCAGCCCCAGCATTTT	CASTRGDQPQHF
few	TRBV9	TRBJ1-6	-	TGTGCCAGCAGCCAAACTCCAGGGTTTGGGGCCTATAATTCACCCCTCCACTTT	CASSQTPGFGAYNSPLHF
-	TRBV7-9	TRBJ1-6	TRBD1	TGTGCCAGCACACAGGGGGATTCACCCCTCCACTTT	CASTQGDSPLHF
-	TRBV7-2	TRBJ2-2	-	TGTGCCAGCAGCCATGGCCCGGTCACCGGGGAGCTGTTTTTT	CASSHGPVTGELFF
-	TRBV5-5	TRBJ2-1	-	TGTGCCAGCAGCTTGTGGGAGATGAATGAGCAGTTCTTC	CASSLWEMNEQFF
few	TRBV7-2	TRBJ1-2	-	TGTGCCAGCAGCTTAGAGATGGGGGGCTACACCTTC	CASSLEMGGYTF
few	TRBV11-3	TRBJ1-6	-	TGTGCCAGCAGCTTAGATCCCTCTTCACCCCTCCACTTT	CASSLDPSSPLHF
-	TRBV5-6	TRBJ2-6	-	TGTGCCAGCAGCTTGAGTCAGGGGTCCTACATCGGGGCCAACGTCCTGACTTTC	CASSLSQGSYIGANVLTF
few	TRBV18	TRBJ1-5	-	TGTGCCAGCTCACCAGCACGGGATCAGCCCCAGCATTTT	CASSPARDQPQHF
many	TRBV7-2	TRBJ1-5	-	TGTGCCAGCAGTTCAGGGGCTTATAGCAATCAGCCCCAGCATTTT	CASSSGAYSNQPQHF
-	TRBV11-3	TRBJ1-6	-	TGTGCCAGCAGCTTAGACAGGGATTCACCCCTCCACTTT	CASSLDRDSPLHF
many	TRBV5-5	TRBJ1-1	-	TGTGCCAGCAGAAAAGGGGGGGCCACTGAAGCTTTCTTT	CASRKGGATEAFF
-	TRBV6-1	TRBJ1-6	-	TGTGCCAGCAGCTTAACAGAGGCGATGAATTCACCCCTCCACTTT	CASSLTEAMNSPLHF
-	TRBV4-2	TRBJ1-3	TRBD1	TGTGCCAGCAGCTTACAGGGGAACACCATATATTTT	CASSLQGNTIYF
-	TRBV6-5	TRBJ1-6	TRBD1	TGTGCCAGCAGTTACGATGGCAGGGGGACTTCACCCCTCCACTTT	CASSYDGRGTSPLHF
many	TRBV19	TRBJ2-4	TRBD2	TGTGCCAGTAGTATTAGCGGGAGGGCCAAAAACATTCAGTACTTC	CASSISGRAKNIQYF
many	TRBV5-1	TRBJ2-7	TRBD2	TGCGCCAGCAGCTGGGGAAGTAGCGGGACCCCCTACGAGCAGTACTTC	CASSWGSSGTPYEQYF
few	TRBV4-1	TRBJ1-4	-	TGCGCCAGCAGCATACAGGGAAGGGGTAATGAAAAACTGTTTTTT	CASSIQGRGNEKLFF
-	TRBV10-3	TRBJ1-1	-	TGTGCCATCAGTGAATCGGGGGCTGAAGCTTTCTTT	CAISESGAEAFF
few	TRBV5-1	TRBJ2-7	-	TGCGCCAGCAGCTTGGTGCCGGTGGATTCCGAGCAGTACTTC	CASSLVPVDSEQYF
few	TRBV7-2	TRBJ2-3	-	TGTGCCAGCAGCTTAGTAGGGCTTTCGTCAGATACGCAGTATTTT	CASSLVGLSSDTQYF
few	TRBV6-5	TRBJ2-5	TRBD2	TGTGCCAGCAGTGAGCGCGGGAGGACCCAGTACTTC	CASSERGRTQYF
-	TRBV5-4	TRBJ1-1	TRBD1	TGTGCCAGCAGCCAAGAGTCGAGGACAGGGGAACCTGAAGCTTTCTTT	CASSQESRTGEPEAFF
-	TRBV11-2	TRBJ1-2	TRBD1	TGTGCCAGCAGCCCAGGGGGCCTCGGCTATGGCTACACCTTC	CASSPGGLGYGYTF
-	TRBV10-3	TRBJ1-1	TRBD1	TGTGCCATCAGTGAGTCGATCGGACAGGGGGTTGTAGCTTTCTTT	CAISESIGQGVVAFF
-	TRBV5-5	TRBJ2-1	TRBD2	TGTGCCAGCAGCTCTTCGGGATTAGCGGGCGACAATGAGCAGTTCTTC	CASSSSGLAGDNEQFF
few	TRBV19	TRBJ2-6	-	TGTGCCAGTAGTATTAATTTGGGCTCTGGGGCCAACGTCCTGACTTTC	CASSINLGSGANVLTF
-	TRBV30	TRBJ2-5	-	TGTGCCTGGAGTGTACTGCTACAAGAGACCCAGTACTTC	CAWSVLLQETQYF
-	TRBV7-7	TRBJ2-5	TRBD2	TGTGCTAGCGCCAGCGGGAGGGCCCCCGGGGGGGCTAAAGAGACCCAGTACTTC	CASASGRAPGGAKETQYF
-	TRBV14	TRBJ1-2	-	TGTGCCAGCAGCCAGTCATGGGGCACTAACACCTATGGCTACACCTTC	CASSQSWGTNTYGYTF
few	TRBV6-5	TRBJ1-4	-	TGTGCCATCAGTGAGTCGATAGGCGGTGAAAAACTGTTTTTT	CAISESIGGEKLFF